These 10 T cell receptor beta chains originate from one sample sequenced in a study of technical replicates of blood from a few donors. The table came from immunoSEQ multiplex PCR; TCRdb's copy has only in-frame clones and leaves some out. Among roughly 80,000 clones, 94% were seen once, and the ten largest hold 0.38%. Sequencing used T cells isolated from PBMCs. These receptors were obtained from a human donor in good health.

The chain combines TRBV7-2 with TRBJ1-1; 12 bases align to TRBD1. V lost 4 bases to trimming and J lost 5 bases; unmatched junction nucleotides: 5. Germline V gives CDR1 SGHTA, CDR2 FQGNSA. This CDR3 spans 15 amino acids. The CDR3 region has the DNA TGTGCCAGCAGCTCCCGGGACAGGGGGCTGACTGAAGCTTTCTTT. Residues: CASSSRDRGLTEAFF.

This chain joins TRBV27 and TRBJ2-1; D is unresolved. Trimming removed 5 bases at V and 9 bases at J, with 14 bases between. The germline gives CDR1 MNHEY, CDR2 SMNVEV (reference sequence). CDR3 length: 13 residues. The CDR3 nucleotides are TGTGCCAGCAGTCCCCCCGGGTACGGTGAGCAGTTCTTC. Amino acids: CASSPPGYGEQFF.

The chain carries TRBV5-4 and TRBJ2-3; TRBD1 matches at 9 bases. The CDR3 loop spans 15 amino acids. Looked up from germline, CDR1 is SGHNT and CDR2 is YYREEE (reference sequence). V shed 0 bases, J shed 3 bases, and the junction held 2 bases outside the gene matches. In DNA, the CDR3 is TGTGCCAGCAGCTTGGTGGACAGGGGAACAGATACGCAGTATTTT. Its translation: CASSLVDRGTDTQYF.

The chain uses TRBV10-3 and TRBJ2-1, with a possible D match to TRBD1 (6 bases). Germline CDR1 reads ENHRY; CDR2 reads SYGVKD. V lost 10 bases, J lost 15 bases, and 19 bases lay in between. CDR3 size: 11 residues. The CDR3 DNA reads TGTGCCACCGTACTCGGGACATTATGGTTCTTC. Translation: CATVLGTLWFF.

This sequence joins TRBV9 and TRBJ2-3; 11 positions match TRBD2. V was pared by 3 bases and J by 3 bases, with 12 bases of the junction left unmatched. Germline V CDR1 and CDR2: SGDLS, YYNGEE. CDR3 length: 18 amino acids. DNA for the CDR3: TGTGCCAGCAGCGGAGGAGGTTTGGGACTAGCGGTTACAGATACGCAGTATTTT. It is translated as CASSGGGLGLAVTDTQYF.

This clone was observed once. The CDR3 DNA reads TGTGCCAGCAGTTTCCTAGGACACTCGAACACTGAAGCTTTCTTT. Its protein is CASSFLGHSNTEAFF. The chain recombines TRBV27 with TRBJ1-1; D may be TRBD1 (5 bases). Trimming took 3 bases from V and 1 from J, leaving 12 bases between them. The CDR3 consists of 15 residues. Germline lookup yields CDR1 MNHEY and CDR2 SMNVEV (reference sequence).

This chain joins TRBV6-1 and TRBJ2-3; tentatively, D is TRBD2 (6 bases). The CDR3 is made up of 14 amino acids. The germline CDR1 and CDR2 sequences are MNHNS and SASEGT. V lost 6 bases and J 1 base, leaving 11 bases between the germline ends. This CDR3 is CASSVPGGTDTQYF. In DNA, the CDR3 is TGTGCCAGCAGCGTCCCGGGAGGCACAGATACGCAGTATTTT.

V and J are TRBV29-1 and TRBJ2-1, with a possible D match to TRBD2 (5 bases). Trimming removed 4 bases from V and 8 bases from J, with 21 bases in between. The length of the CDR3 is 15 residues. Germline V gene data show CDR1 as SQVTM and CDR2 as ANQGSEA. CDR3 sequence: CSVVDPDFTEYEQFF. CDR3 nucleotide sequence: TGCAGCGTTGTCGACCCGGACTTTACGGAATATGAGCAGTTCTTC.

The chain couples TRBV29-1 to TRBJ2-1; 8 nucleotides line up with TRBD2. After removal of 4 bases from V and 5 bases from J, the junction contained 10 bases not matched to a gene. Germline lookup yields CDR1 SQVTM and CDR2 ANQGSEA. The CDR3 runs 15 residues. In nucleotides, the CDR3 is TGCAGCGTTGTAGCAGGGACTAGTGTCCACAATGAGCAGTTCTTC. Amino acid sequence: CSVVAGTSVHNEQFF.

The CDR3 reads CASSRDTSNYGYTF. The CDR3, as DNA: TGTGCCAGCAGCCGGGACACTTCTAACTATGGCTACACCTTC. The chain couples TRBV7-2 to TRBJ1-2; D perhaps matches TRBD1 (6 bases). The CDR3 is made up of 14 amino acids. Germline lookup yields CDR1 SGHTA and CDR2 FQGNSA. The V end lost 5 bases, the J end lost 0 bases, and 10 bases lay between the germline ends.